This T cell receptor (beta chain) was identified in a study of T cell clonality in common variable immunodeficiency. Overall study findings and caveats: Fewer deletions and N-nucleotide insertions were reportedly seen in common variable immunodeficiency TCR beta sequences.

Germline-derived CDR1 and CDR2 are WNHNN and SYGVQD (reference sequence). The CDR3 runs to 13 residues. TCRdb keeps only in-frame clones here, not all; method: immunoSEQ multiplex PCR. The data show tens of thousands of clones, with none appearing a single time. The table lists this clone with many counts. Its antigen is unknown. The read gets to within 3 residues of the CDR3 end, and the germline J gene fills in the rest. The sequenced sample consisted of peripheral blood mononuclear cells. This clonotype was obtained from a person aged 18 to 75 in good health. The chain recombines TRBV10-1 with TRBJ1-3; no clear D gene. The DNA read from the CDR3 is TGCGCGACCATGCCGGGCTCTGGAAACACC. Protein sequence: CATMPGSGNT. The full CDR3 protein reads CATMPGSGNTIYF.